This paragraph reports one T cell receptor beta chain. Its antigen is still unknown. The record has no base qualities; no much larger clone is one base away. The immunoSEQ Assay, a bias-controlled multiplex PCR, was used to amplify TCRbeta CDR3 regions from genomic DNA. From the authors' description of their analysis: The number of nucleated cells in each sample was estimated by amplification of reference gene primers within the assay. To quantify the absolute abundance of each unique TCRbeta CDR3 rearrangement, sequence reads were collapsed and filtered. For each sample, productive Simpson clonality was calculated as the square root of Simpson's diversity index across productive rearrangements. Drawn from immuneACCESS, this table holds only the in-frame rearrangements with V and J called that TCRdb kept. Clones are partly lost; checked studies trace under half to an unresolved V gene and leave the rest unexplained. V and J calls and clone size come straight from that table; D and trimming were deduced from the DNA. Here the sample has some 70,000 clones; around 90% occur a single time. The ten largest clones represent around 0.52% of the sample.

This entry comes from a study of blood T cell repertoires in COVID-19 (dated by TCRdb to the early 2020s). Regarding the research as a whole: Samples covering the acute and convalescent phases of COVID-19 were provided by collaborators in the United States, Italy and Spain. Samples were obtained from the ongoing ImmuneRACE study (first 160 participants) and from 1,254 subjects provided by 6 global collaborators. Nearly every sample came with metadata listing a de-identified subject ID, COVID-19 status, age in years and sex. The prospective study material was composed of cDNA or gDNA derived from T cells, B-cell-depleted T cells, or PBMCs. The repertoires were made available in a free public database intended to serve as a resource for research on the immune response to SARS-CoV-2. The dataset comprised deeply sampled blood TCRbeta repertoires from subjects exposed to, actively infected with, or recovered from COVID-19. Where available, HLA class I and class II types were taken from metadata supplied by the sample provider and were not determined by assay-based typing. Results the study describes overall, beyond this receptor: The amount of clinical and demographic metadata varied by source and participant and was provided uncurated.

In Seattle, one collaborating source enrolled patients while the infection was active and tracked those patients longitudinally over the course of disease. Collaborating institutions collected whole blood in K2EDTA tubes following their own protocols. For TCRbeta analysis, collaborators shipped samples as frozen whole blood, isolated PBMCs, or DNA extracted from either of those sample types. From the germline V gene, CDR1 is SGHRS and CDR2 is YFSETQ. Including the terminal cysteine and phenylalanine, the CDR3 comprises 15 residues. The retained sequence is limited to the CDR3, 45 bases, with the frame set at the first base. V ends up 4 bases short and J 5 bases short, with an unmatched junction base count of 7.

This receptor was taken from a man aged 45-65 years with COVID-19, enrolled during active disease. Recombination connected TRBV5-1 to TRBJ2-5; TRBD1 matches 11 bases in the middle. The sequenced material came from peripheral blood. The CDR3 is CASSPADRGRETQYF. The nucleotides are TGCGCCAGCAGCCCAGCGGACAGGGGGCGTGAGACCCAGTACTTC.